A selection of T cell receptor beta chains follows, all from one sample in a study of cytomegalovirus exposure and HLA in healthy donors. Assay: immunoSEQ multiplex PCR; the TCRdb copy retains only in-frame clones and omits some. This table has about 200,000 clones, 70% to 80% appearing once. Sequences were obtained from PBMCs. The receptors derive from a girl aged 10-17 years in good health and CMV-seropositive. Both conserved end residues are part of each CDR3. A D gene is named only where the DNA matches it firmly. For some rows the clone size is stated as once, few or many, or as a class when expanded; others skip it.

v_gene	len	j_gene	d_gene	abundance	CDR3nt	CDR3aa
TRBV7-7	16	TRBJ2-5	TRBD1	-	TGTGCCAGCAGCTCCTTACGGGGACAGGCCCAAGAGACCCAGTACTTC	CASSSLRGQAQETQYF
TRBV19	14	TRBJ1-3	TRBD1	-	TGTGCCAGTAGTATGGGGACAGGCGGAAACACCATATATTTT	CASSMGTGGNTIYF
TRBV19	15	TRBJ2-3	-	-	TGTGCCAGTAGTCGCCCGCGGAGCGATCGGGATACGCAGTATTTT	CASSRPRSDRDTQYF
TRBV5-6	15	TRBJ2-1	TRBD1	-	TGTGCCAGCAGCTTGGGGACAGGGTCAATTTGGGAGCAGTTCTTC	CASSLGTGSIWEQFF
TRBV4-3	15	TRBJ1-2	-	few	TGCGCCAGCAGCCAAGGACAGGCCCCGGGGTATGGCTACACCTTC	CASSQGQAPGYGYTF
TRBV10-1	17	TRBJ2-2	TRBD2	-	TGCGCCAGCAGTGCCGGCATGGGACTAGCTGACACCGGGGAGCTGTTTTTT	CASSAGMGLADTGELFF
TRBV10-3	15	TRBJ1-2	TRBD1	-	TGTGCCATCAGGGGGGACAGGGGGCAGATCTATGGCTACACCTTC	CAIRGDRGQIYGYTF
TRBV25-1	13	TRBJ1-1	-	few	TGTGCCAGCAGTGATGCGTTGAACACTGAAGCTTTCTTT	CASSDALNTEAFF
TRBV2	14	TRBJ2-3	-	-	TGTGCCAGCAGTTGGCGGGCTGGGCCAGATACGCAGTATTTT	CASSWRAGPDTQYF
TRBV2	16	TRBJ2-3	-	-	TGTGCCAGCATCTCCGGTAGGGGGGGCCCGCGAGATACGCAGTATTTT	CASISGRGGPRDTQYF
TRBV7-9	16	TRBJ2-1	TRBD1	-	TGTGCCAGCAGCTTAGCCTCCGGGACAGGGGGCCATGAGCAGTTCTTC	CASSLASGTGGHEQFF
TRBV19	16	TRBJ2-2	TRBD2	-	TGTGCCAGTAGTATTGGGACTAGCGGATACACCGGGGAGCTGTTTTTT	CASSIGTSGYTGELFF
TRBV5-1	15	TRBJ2-7	TRBD2	-	TGCGCCAGCAGCTTGGGGACTAGCGCAACCTACGAGCAGTACTTC	CASSLGTSATYEQYF
TRBV5-6	14	TRBJ2-7	-	-	TGTGCCAGCAGCTTGGGTTTGAGGGACTACGAGCAGTACTTC	CASSLGLRDYEQYF
TRBV29-1	13	TRBJ2-7	TRBD1	-	TGCAGCGCCACTAGGACAGGGGCCTACGAGCAGTACTTC	CSATRTGAYEQYF
TRBV18	15	TRBJ2-3	-	-	TGTGCCAGCTCACCACCGAGGGATAGACGAGATACGCAGTATTTT	CASSPPRDRRDTQYF
TRBV4-1	15	TRBJ2-2	TRBD1	-	TGCGCCAGCAGCCCGGGACAGAAGAACACCGGGGAGCTGTTTTTT	CASSPGQKNTGELFF
TRBV5-6	15	TRBJ1-2	-	-	TGTGCCAGCAGCTTTTCATCGGCAGGGATTGTTGGCTACACCTTC	CASSFSSAGIVGYTF
TRBV6-1	14	TRBJ2-2	TRBD2	-	TGTGCCAGCAGTGGCTGGGAGGGCACCGGGGAGCTGTTTTTT	CASSGWEGTGELFF
TRBV4-3	13	TRBJ2-5	-	-	TGCGCCAGCAGCCAAGATACGGGAGAGACCCAGTACTTC	CASSQDTGETQYF
TRBV6-5	14	TRBJ1-2	-	-	TGTGCCAGCACTCCGGACAGAGCTAACTATGGCTACACCTTC	CASTPDRANYGYTF
TRBV5-5	15	TRBJ1-4	-	-	TGTGCCAGCAGCTTGGGGGCAGCAACTAATGAAAAACTGTTTTTT	CASSLGAATNEKLFF
TRBV7-2	18	TRBJ1-2	TRBD1	few	TGTGCCAGCAGCTTAGCGTCCCGAATCATTACAGGGGACTATGGCTACACCTTC	CASSLASRIITGDYGYTF
TRBV5-4	13	TRBJ2-2	-	-	TGTGCCAGCAGCTCGGACAGCACCGGGGAGCTGTTTTTT	CASSSDSTGELFF
TRBV4-3	18	TRBJ2-3	TRBD1	-	TGCGCCAGCAGCCAAGAGATAACCGGGACAGGGGAAACAGATACGCAGTATTTT	CASSQEITGTGETDTQYF
TRBV5-1	19	TRBJ1-1	-	-	TGCGCCAGCAGCTTGGCGCAGACTACCCGGCGCGGGGAATGGAAGGAAGCTTTCTTT	CASSLAQTTRRGEWKEAFF
TRBV4-3	19	TRBJ1-6	TRBD1	-	TGCGCCAGCAGCCAAGAGCGACAGGGAGAGAGCTCCTATAATTCACCCCTCCACTTT	CASSQERQGESSYNSPLHF
TRBV7-2	16	TRBJ1-6	TRBD1	-	TGTGCCAGCAGCCCCAACCGACAGGGGGATAATTCACCCCTCCACTTT	CASSPNRQGDNSPLHF
TRBV19	14	TRBJ1-2	-	-	TGTGCCAGCGGCCGTGGACATTCCAACTATGGCTACACCTTC	CASGRGHSNYGYTF
TRBV5-5	15	TRBJ1-1	-	-	TGTGCCAGCAGCCTATCCCTCGACATGAACACTGAAGCTTTCTTT	CASSLSLDMNTEAFF
TRBV11-3	19	TRBJ2-5	TRBD2	-	TGTGCCAGCAGCTTAATCTCAGCGGGGGGGCCCCAGTACCAAGAGACCCAGTACTTC	CASSLISAGGPQYQETQYF
TRBV27	15	TRBJ2-5	TRBD2	-	TGTGCCAGCAGTTCGGGACTAGCGGGGGCCGAGACCCAGTACTTC	CASSSGLAGAETQYF
TRBV7-6	16	TRBJ1-1	-	-	TGTGCCAGCAGCCCCTTCGCGGCAGGGCTGAACACTGAAGCTTTCTTT	CASSPFAAGLNTEAFF
TRBV2	13	TRBJ2-4	-	-	TGTGCCAGCAGTGTCCTAGCCAAAAACATTCAGTACTTC	CASSVLAKNIQYF